This TCR beta chain derives from a study of CD8+ T cells in alopecia areata. Overall study findings and caveats: There were also resident alphabeta T cells of normal skin sequenced in scalp samples.

On this clone: Its antigen is undetermined.

The sequencing template was cDNA reverse transcribed from extracted RNA. The data were produced by immunoSEQ multiplex PCR, yet TCRdb's version contains in-frame clones alone and is incomplete. The table has fewer than 200,000 clones, less than 80% seen once. The germline V gene has CDR1 SNHLY and CDR2 FYNNEI. The V gene lost 7 bases and the J gene lost 1 base, with 8 bases spanning the gap. This CDR3 contains 13 residues. The sample in question was CD8+ T cells sorted from blood, obtained at week 0. The TCR sequence derives from a human donor with alopecia areata. J is TRBJ1-5 and V is TRBV2; no clear D gene. CDR3 in amino acids: CASKEDSNQPQHF. The CDR3 nucleotides are TGTGCCAGCAAGGAGGACAGCAATCAGCCCCAGCATTTT.